A selection of T cell receptor beta chains follows, all from one sample in a study of cytomegalovirus exposure and HLA in healthy donors. Clones were sequenced by immunoSEQ multiplex PCR, and TCRdb holds only the in-frame ones, with some missing. The sample consists of roughly 190,000 clones, approximately 84% of them appearing once. The specimen sequenced was PBMCs. The receptor set was obtained from a female donor in good health and CMV-seronegative. The CDR3 runs from the conserved cysteine through the conserved F or W. A D gene is named only where the DNA matches it firmly. The listing skips clone size in some rows; elsewhere it reads once, few, many or a size class.

abundance: -
j_gene: TRBJ1-1
d_gene: -
v_gene: TRBV27
CDR3nt: TGTGCCAGCAGGATAAACAGGGAACCGAACACTGAAGCTTTCTTT
CDR3aa: CASRINREPNTEAFF

abundance: -
j_gene: TRBJ1-5
d_gene: -
v_gene: TRBV4-2
CDR3nt: TGTGCCAGCAGCCAAGATCGTGGCAATCAGCCCCAGCATTTT
CDR3aa: CASSQDRGNQPQHF

abundance: few
j_gene: TRBJ2-5
d_gene: TRBD2
v_gene: TRBV2
CDR3nt: TGTGCCAGCAGGAGTAGCGGGATCGGGGAGACCCAGTACTTC
CDR3aa: CASRSSGIGETQYF

abundance: -
j_gene: TRBJ2-1
d_gene: -
v_gene: TRBV28
CDR3nt: TGTGCCAGCAGTTTATCCGGTCGAGGGAATGAGCAGTTCTTC
CDR3aa: CASSLSGRGNEQFF

abundance: -
j_gene: TRBJ2-5
d_gene: TRBD2
v_gene: TRBV6-1
CDR3nt: TGTGCCAGCAGTTCGACTAGCCCCCTGGGAGAGACCCAGTACTTC
CDR3aa: CASSSTSPLGETQYF

abundance: once
j_gene: TRBJ1-2
d_gene: TRBD1
v_gene: TRBV27
CDR3nt: TGTGCCAGCAGTTTATGGACAGGTTATGGCTACACCTTC
CDR3aa: CASSLWTGYGYTF

abundance: -
j_gene: TRBJ1-1
d_gene: TRBD1
v_gene: TRBV27
CDR3nt: TGTGCCAGCAGCTCCCCGGTGGGACAGGGAGGAATGAACACTGAAGCTTTCTTT
CDR3aa: CASSSPVGQGGMNTEAFF

abundance: -
j_gene: TRBJ2-3
d_gene: -
v_gene: TRBV18
CDR3nt: TGTGCCAGCTCACCCGGCAGGGGCACAGATACGCAGTATTTT
CDR3aa: CASSPGRGTDTQYF

abundance: few
j_gene: TRBJ1-1
d_gene: -
v_gene: TRBV5-1
CDR3nt: TGCGCCAGCAGCTTGGGGGGGGTGAACACTGAAGCTTTCTTT
CDR3aa: CASSLGGVNTEAFF

abundance: once
j_gene: TRBJ2-5
d_gene: -
v_gene: TRBV5-4
CDR3nt: TGTGCCAGCAGACCCGGGGGGCCGCTGGAGACCCAGTACTTC
CDR3aa: CASRPGGPLETQYF

abundance: -
j_gene: TRBJ2-5
d_gene: TRBD2
v_gene: TRBV6-1
CDR3nt: TGTGCCAGCAGTGGATCTAGCGGGGGGGCGGAGACCCAGTACTTC
CDR3aa: CASSGSSGGAETQYF

abundance: -
j_gene: TRBJ2-7
d_gene: -
v_gene: TRBV11-1
CDR3nt: TGTGCCAGCAGCCGGACAGACACAATGGGGGTCGAGCAGTACTTC
CDR3aa: CASSRTDTMGVEQYF

abundance: -
j_gene: TRBJ2-1
d_gene: -
v_gene: TRBV19
CDR3nt: TGTGCCAGTAGTATAGGGCAAAACTCCTACAATGAGCAGTTCTTC
CDR3aa: CASSIGQNSYNEQFF

abundance: once
j_gene: TRBJ2-1
d_gene: -
v_gene: TRBV2
CDR3nt: TGTGCCAGCAGTCCAAATTCCTACAATGAGCAGTTCTTC
CDR3aa: CASSPNSYNEQFF

abundance: once
j_gene: TRBJ2-5
d_gene: -
v_gene: TRBV7-9
CDR3nt: TGTGCCAGCAGCCCGAGCGGAGGGGGCATGGGGGAGACCCAGTACTTC
CDR3aa: CASSPSGGGMGETQYF

abundance: -
j_gene: TRBJ1-1
d_gene: TRBD1
v_gene: TRBV6-1
CDR3nt: TGTGCCAGCAGTGCAGGGGGTCCAGCCGCTGAAGCTTTCTTT
CDR3aa: CASSAGGPAAEAFF

abundance: -
j_gene: TRBJ2-3
d_gene: TRBD2
v_gene: TRBV9
CDR3nt: TGTGCCAGCAGCGTATATCGGGGGGATTGGACTAGCGGGGGACGTAGCACAGATACGCAGTATTTT
CDR3aa: CASSVYRGDWTSGGRSTDTQYF

abundance: -
j_gene: TRBJ2-5
d_gene: TRBD2
v_gene: TRBV5-1
CDR3nt: TGCGCCAGCAGCCCCTCCTTAGGGAGCGGGAGGGAGACCCAGTACTTC
CDR3aa: CASSPSLGSGRETQYF

abundance: once
j_gene: TRBJ2-7
d_gene: -
v_gene: TRBV2
CDR3nt: TGTGCCAGCAGGGGACTTCGGGAGTACGAGCAGTACTTC
CDR3aa: CASRGLREYEQYF

abundance: -
j_gene: TRBJ1-5
d_gene: -
v_gene: TRBV10-3
CDR3nt: TGTGCCATCGGGGGGGGAACTAGCAATCAGCCCCAGCATTTT
CDR3aa: CAIGGGTSNQPQHF

abundance: -
j_gene: TRBJ2-3
d_gene: -
v_gene: TRBV25-1
CDR3nt: TGTGCCAGCAGTGATACAGTTACGCAGTATTTT
CDR3aa: CASSDTVTQYF

abundance: -
j_gene: TRBJ1-2
d_gene: -
v_gene: TRBV19
CDR3nt: TGTGCCAGTAGTGTCACAGGGTCCGTTAACTATGGCTACACCTTC
CDR3aa: CASSVTGSVNYGYTF

abundance: -
j_gene: TRBJ2-2
d_gene: TRBD2
v_gene: TRBV30
CDR3nt: TGTGCCTGGAGTGTAGTCGGGAGGGGGGAGCTGTTTTTT
CDR3aa: CAWSVVGRGELFF

abundance: -
j_gene: TRBJ2-7
d_gene: TRBD2
v_gene: TRBV18
CDR3nt: TGTGCCAGCTCACCCCCGGGACTACACTACGAGCAGTACTTC
CDR3aa: CASSPPGLHYEQYF

abundance: -
j_gene: TRBJ1-1
d_gene: -
v_gene: TRBV11-1
CDR3nt: TGTGCCAGCAGCTTTTACCCCACGGGGACTGAAGCTTTCTTT
CDR3aa: CASSFYPTGTEAFF

abundance: -
j_gene: TRBJ2-3
d_gene: -
v_gene: TRBV2
CDR3nt: TGTGCCGGATTCGCAGGGCGGGACGCAGATACGCAGTATTTT
CDR3aa: CAGFAGRDADTQYF

abundance: -
j_gene: TRBJ1-1
d_gene: TRBD1
v_gene: TRBV7-3
CDR3nt: TGTGCCAGCAGCATAGGGACAGGCACTGAAGCTTTCTTT
CDR3aa: CASSIGTGTEAFF

abundance: few
j_gene: TRBJ2-1
d_gene: TRBD2
v_gene: TRBV7-3
CDR3nt: TGTGCCAGCAGCCAAGCGGGAGGGCCGGGGAATGAGCAGTTCTTC
CDR3aa: CASSQAGGPGNEQFF

abundance: -
j_gene: TRBJ2-7
d_gene: TRBD2
v_gene: TRBV7-2
CDR3nt: TGTGCCAGCAGCTTATCCGCGGCTAGCGGGAGCGGTGAGCAGTACTTC
CDR3aa: CASSLSAASGSGEQYF

abundance: -
j_gene: TRBJ2-7
d_gene: TRBD2
v_gene: TRBV18
CDR3nt: TGTGCCAGCTCACCACCGGTAGCGGGCTCCTACGAGCAGTACTTC
CDR3aa: CASSPPVAGSYEQYF

abundance: few
j_gene: TRBJ1-2
d_gene: TRBD1
v_gene: TRBV30
CDR3nt: TGTGCCTGGATTGACAGGGGTGGCAGGGCACGCGGTGGCTACACCTTC
CDR3aa: CAWIDRGGRARGGYTF

abundance: -
j_gene: TRBJ2-7
d_gene: TRBD1
v_gene: TRBV6-5
CDR3nt: TGTGCCAGCAGTTACTCGACTGGACAGGCGTTTTACGAGCAGTACTTC
CDR3aa: CASSYSTGQAFYEQYF

abundance: -
j_gene: TRBJ1-3
d_gene: -
v_gene: TRBV11-3
CDR3nt: TGTGCCAGCACCTTTAAGCACGAAGCTGGAAACACCATATATTTT
CDR3aa: CASTFKHEAGNTIYF

abundance: -
j_gene: TRBJ2-3
d_gene: -
v_gene: TRBV7-2
CDR3nt: TGTGCCAGCAGCTTAGGAACTTTCAACACAGATACGCAGTATTTT
CDR3aa: CASSLGTFNTDTQYF

abundance: few
j_gene: TRBJ1-1
d_gene: -
v_gene: TRBV7-8
CDR3nt: TGTGCCAGCAGCTTAATCCGGGTGAACACTGAAGCTTTCTTT
CDR3aa: CASSLIRVNTEAFF

abundance: -
j_gene: TRBJ2-1
d_gene: TRBD2
v_gene: TRBV5-1
CDR3nt: TGCGCCAGCAGCCCGGAGCGGGGTTCCTACAATGAGCAGTTCTTC
CDR3aa: CASSPERGSYNEQFF

abundance: -
j_gene: TRBJ2-2
d_gene: -
v_gene: TRBV7-9
CDR3nt: TGTGCCAGCAGCCCCGTCGACTGGGACACCGGGGAGCTGTTTTTT
CDR3aa: CASSPVDWDTGELFF

abundance: -
j_gene: TRBJ2-7
d_gene: TRBD1
v_gene: TRBV7-9
CDR3nt: TGTGCCAGCAGCTCGGACAGGCAGACCTACGAGCAGTACTTC
CDR3aa: CASSSDRQTYEQYF

abundance: -
j_gene: TRBJ2-3
d_gene: TRBD2
v_gene: TRBV4-3
CDR3nt: TGCGCCAGCAGCCAAGATTCGGCTAGCGGTAGCACAGATACGCAGTATTTT
CDR3aa: CASSQDSASGSTDTQYF

abundance: few
j_gene: TRBJ2-7
d_gene: -
v_gene: TRBV6-6
CDR3nt: TGTGCCAGCAGTCCTCTGGTCCGTCTCGGGGGCGAGCAGTACTTC
CDR3aa: CASSPLVRLGGEQYF

abundance: -
j_gene: TRBJ2-1
d_gene: TRBD2
v_gene: TRBV13
CDR3nt: TGTGCCAGCAGCTTATTTAGGCGGGAGGGTCAGGGCAATGAGCAGTTCTTC
CDR3aa: CASSLFRREGQGNEQFF

abundance: -
j_gene: TRBJ1-3
d_gene: -
v_gene: TRBV29-1
CDR3nt: TGCAGCGCTGTGGGTTGGGCTGACACCATATATTTT
CDR3aa: CSAVGWADTIYF

abundance: -
j_gene: TRBJ1-4
d_gene: TRBD1
v_gene: TRBV18
CDR3nt: TGTGCCAGCTCACCATTAGGGATCCGGGACAGATTCGAAAAACTGTTTTTT
CDR3aa: CASSPLGIRDRFEKLFF

abundance: once
j_gene: TRBJ1-6
d_gene: TRBD1
v_gene: TRBV14
CDR3nt: TGTGCCAGCAGCCTCGGGACAGGGAATAATTCACCCCTCCACTTT
CDR3aa: CASSLGTGNNSPLHF

abundance: -
j_gene: TRBJ1-1
d_gene: -
v_gene: TRBV15
CDR3nt: TGTGCCACCAGCAGATTCCAACGGGTCCTCTGGGCTGAAGCTTTCTTT
CDR3aa: CATSRFQRVLWAEAFF

abundance: -
j_gene: TRBJ1-4
d_gene: -
v_gene: TRBV6-1
CDR3nt: TGTGCCAGCAGTGAAAGTGGACTTAATGAAAAACTGTTTTTT
CDR3aa: CASSESGLNEKLFF

abundance: -
j_gene: TRBJ1-2
d_gene: TRBD1
v_gene: TRBV28
CDR3nt: TGTGCCAGCAGTTCCCACGAGGGACAGGGACCAACGGACTATGGCTACACCTTC
CDR3aa: CASSSHEGQGPTDYGYTF

abundance: -
j_gene: TRBJ1-5
d_gene: -
v_gene: TRBV5-1
CDR3nt: TGCGCCAGCAGCCCGGAGGGGTCCCCGGGGCCCCAGCATTTT
CDR3aa: CASSPEGSPGPQHF